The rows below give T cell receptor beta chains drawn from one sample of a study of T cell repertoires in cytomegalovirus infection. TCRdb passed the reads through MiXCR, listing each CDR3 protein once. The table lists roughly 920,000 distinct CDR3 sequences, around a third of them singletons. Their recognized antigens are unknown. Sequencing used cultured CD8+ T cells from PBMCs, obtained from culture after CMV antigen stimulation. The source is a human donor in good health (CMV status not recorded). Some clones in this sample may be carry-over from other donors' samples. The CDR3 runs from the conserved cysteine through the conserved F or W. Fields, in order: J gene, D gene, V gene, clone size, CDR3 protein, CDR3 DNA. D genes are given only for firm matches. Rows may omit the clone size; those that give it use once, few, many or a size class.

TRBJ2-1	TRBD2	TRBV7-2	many	CASSLAGGAGEQFF	TGTGCCAGCAGCTTAGCCGGGGGGGCGGGAGAGCAGTTCTTC
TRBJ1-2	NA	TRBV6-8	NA	CASSYSGGSGYGYTF	TGTGCCAGCAGTTACTCCGGGGGGTCCGGCTATGGCTACACCTTC
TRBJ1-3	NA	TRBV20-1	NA	CSAGGDYSSGNTIYF	TGCAGTGCTGGTGGCGATTATTCCTCTGGAAACACCATATATTTT
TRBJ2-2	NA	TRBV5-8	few	CASTNRRVVTGELFF	TGTGCCAGCACCAATCGGAGGGTAGTAACTGGGGAGCTGTTTTTT
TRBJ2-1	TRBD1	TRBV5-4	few	CASSSGQGASYNEQFF	TGTGCCAGCAGCTCGGGACAGGGGGCCTCCTACAATGAGCAGTTCTTC
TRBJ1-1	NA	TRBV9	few	CASSVDDRPGFF	TGTGCCAGCAGCGTAGACGACAGGCCAGGTTTCTTT
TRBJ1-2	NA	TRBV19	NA	CASTVAGQGSYGYTF	TGTGCCAGTACCGTTGCAGGGCAGGGGAGCTATGGCTACACCTTC
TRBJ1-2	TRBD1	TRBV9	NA	CASSWTGPAGYTF	TGTGCCAGCAGCTGGACAGGCCCAGCTGGCTACACCTTC
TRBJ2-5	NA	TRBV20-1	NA	CSARRGPHHQETQYF	TGCAGTGCTAGACGGGGGCCCCACCACCAAGAGACCCAGTACTTC
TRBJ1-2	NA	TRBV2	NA	CASRLLRIPEGPNPGGYTF	TGTGCCAGCAGGCTACTGCGGATCCCCGAGGGACCCAACCCAGGTGGCTACACCTTC
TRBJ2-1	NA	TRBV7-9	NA	CASSLRQNEQFF	TGTGCCAGCAGCTTAAGGCAGAATGAGCAGTTCTTC
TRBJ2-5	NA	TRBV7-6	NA	CASSLLIFGTEETQYF	TGTGCCAGCAGCTTATTAATTTTCGGCACTGAAGAGACCCAGTACTTC
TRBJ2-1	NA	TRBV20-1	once	CSARDPQETYNEQFF	TGCAGTGCTAGAGATCCGCAGGAGACCTACAATGAGCAGTTCTTC
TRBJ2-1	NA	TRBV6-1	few	CASKPNELTGNEQFF	TGTGCCAGCAAACCTAACGAGTTAACGGGCAATGAGCAGTTCTTC
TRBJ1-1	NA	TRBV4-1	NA	CASSQDRHVNTEAFF	TGCGCCAGCAGCCAAGATAGACACGTTAACACTGAAGCTTTCTTT
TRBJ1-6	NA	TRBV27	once	CASRWGADNSPLHF	TGTGCCAGCAGATGGGGGGCAGATAATTCACCCCTCCACTTT
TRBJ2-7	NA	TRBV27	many	CASSSGLYSYEQYF	TGTGCCAGCAGTTCCGGACTATACTCCTACGAGCAGTACTTC
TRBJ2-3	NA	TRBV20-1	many	CSARDPRRDTQYF	TGCAGTGCTAGAGACCCCCGGCGCGATACGCAGTATTTT
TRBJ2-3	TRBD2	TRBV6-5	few	CASSPQPGLAGADTQYF	TGTGCCAGCAGTCCCCAGCCGGGACTAGCGGGCGCAGATACGCAGTATTTT
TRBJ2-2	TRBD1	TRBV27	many	CASSPSYGTGVDTGELFF	TGTGCCAGCAGTCCCTCGTACGGGACAGGGGTGGACACCGGGGAGCTGTTTTTT
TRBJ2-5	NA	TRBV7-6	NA	CASSPNWGPQETQYF	TGTGCCAGCAGCCCTAACTGGGGGCCCCAAGAGACCCAGTACTTC
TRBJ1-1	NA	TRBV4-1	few	CASSQEVRGDTEAFF	TGCGCCAGCAGCCAAGAGGTCAGGGGAGATACTGAAGCTTTCTTT
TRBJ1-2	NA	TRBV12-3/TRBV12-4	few	CASRLGPHAGYTF	TGTGCCAGTCGCCTGGGACCCCATGCAGGCTACACCTTC
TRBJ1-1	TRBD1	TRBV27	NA	CASSSRTGFTEAFF	TGTGCCAGCAGTTCCCGGACAGGGTTCACTGAAGCTTTCTTT
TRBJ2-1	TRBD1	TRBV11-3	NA	CASSSTMGQGFNEQFF	TGTGCCAGCAGCTCCACAATGGGACAGGGCTTCAATGAGCAGTTCTTC
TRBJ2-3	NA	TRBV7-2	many	CASSLKRDWTDTQYF	TGTGCCAGCAGCTTAAAGAGGGACTGGACAGATACGCAGTATTTT
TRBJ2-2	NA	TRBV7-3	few	CASSLNGVAGELFF	TGTGCCAGCAGCTTAAATGGGGTGGCCGGGGAGCTGTTTTTT
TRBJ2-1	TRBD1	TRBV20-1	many	CSARAPGQGSYNEQFF	TGCAGTGCTAGAGCCCCGGGACAGGGGAGCTACAATGAGCAGTTCTTC
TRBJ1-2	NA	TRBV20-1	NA	CSAREVGAGYTF	TGCAGTGCTAGAGAAGTAGGTGCTGGCTACACCTTC
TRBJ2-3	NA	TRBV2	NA	CASIAGFTDTQYF	TGTGCCAGCATCGCCGGCTTCACAGATACGCAGTATTTT
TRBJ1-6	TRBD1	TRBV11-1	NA	CASSLRERTGNSPLHF	TGTGCCAGCAGCTTACGCGAAAGGACAGGGAATTCACCCCTCCACTTT
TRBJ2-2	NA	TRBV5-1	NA	CASSMDGWVTGELFF	TGCGCCAGCAGCATGGACGGGTGGGTCACCGGGGAGCTGTTTTTT
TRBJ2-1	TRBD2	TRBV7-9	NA	CASSLTGLVDNEQFF	TGTGCCAGCAGCTTAACGGGACTAGTGGACAATGAGCAGTTCTTC
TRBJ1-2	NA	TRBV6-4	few	CASSGGTTDGYTF	TGTGCCAGCAGTGGGGGGACTACCGATGGCTACACCTTC
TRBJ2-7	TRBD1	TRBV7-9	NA	CASRQREGATPYEQYF	TGTGCCAGCAGACAGAGAGAGGGGGCGACCCCCTACGAGCAGTACTTC
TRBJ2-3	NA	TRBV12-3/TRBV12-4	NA	CASSFLGATDTQYF	TGTGCCAGCAGCTTCCTCGGGGCCACAGATACGCAGTATTTT
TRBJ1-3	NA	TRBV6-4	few	CASSDSDSHTIYF	TGTGCCAGCAGTGACTCGGACAGCCACACCATATATTTT
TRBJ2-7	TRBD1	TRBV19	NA	CASSIEGTGYEQYF	TGTGCCAGTAGTATAGAAGGGACAGGCTACGAGCAGTACTTC
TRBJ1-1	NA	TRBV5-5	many	CASRGQPNTEAFF	TGTGCCAGCCGTGGACAGCCCAACACTGAAGCTTTCTTT
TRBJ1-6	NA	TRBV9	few	CASSVHGSSYNSPLHF	TGTGCCAGCAGCGTACATGGGAGCTCCTATAATTCACCCCTCCACTTT
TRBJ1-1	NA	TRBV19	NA	CASSISRFLNTEAFF	TGTGCCAGTAGTATTTCAAGGTTCTTGAACACTGAAGCTTTCTTT
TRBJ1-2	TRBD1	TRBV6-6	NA	CASSYQGGRHGYTF	TGTGCCAGCAGTTACCAGGGGGGAAGGCATGGCTACACCTTC
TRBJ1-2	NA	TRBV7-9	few	CASSLEPGLNYGYTF	TGTGCCAGCAGCTTGGAGCCAGGGCTTAACTATGGCTACACCTTC
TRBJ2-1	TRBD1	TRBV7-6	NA	CASSLDRTGGFTYNEQFF	TGTGCCAGCAGCTTGGATCGGACAGGGGGCTTTACCTACAATGAGCAGTTCTTC
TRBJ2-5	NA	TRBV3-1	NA	CASSQGPGPETQYF	TGTGCCAGCAGCCAGGGACCGGGTCCGGAGACCCAGTACTTC
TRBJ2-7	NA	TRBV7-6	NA	CASSLEVTEYEQYF	TGTGCCAGCAGCTTAGAAGTGACAGAGTACGAGCAGTACTTC
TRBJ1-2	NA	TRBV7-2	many	CASSFSRVKVGYGYTF	TGTGCCAGCAGCTTTTCCAGGGTAAAAGTAGGCTATGGCTACACCTTC
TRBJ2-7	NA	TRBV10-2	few	CASRNGDGTSRF	TGCGCCAGCAGAAATGGGGACGGGACGAGCCGTTTC
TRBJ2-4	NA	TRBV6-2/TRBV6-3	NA	CASSREQGIINIQYF	TGTGCCAGCAGTCGAGAACAGGGAATCATAAACATTCAGTACTTC
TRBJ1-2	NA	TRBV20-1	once	CSARDLQGYHDGYTF	TGCAGTGCTAGAGATCTACAAGGATATCATGATGGCTACACCTTC
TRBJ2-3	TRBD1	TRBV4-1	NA	CASSQAYLGQGTDTQYF	TGCGCCAGCAGCCAAGCTTACCTCGGACAGGGGACAGATACGCAGTATTTT